Below, 30 T cell receptor beta chains from the same sample are listed, as sequenced in a study of neoadjuvant nivolumab and ipilimumab in lung cancer. This table comes from immunoSEQ multiplex PCR, and its TCRdb copy is limited to in-frame clones, with some not included. The data contain about 38,000 clones, nearly 90% of them singletons. Material: peripheral blood, obtained before neoadjuvant nivolumab, alone or with ipilimumab. These receptors all come from an adult with non-small cell lung cancer.

The chain couples TRBV1 to TRBJ2-6. TRBV1 is labeled a pseudogene. The CDR3 sequence is 16 residues long. In nucleotides, the CDR3 is TGCACCAGCAGCCAAGAGAAACCGTCTTGGGCCAACGTCCTGACTTTC. It encodes CTSSQEKPSWANVLTF.

The V call is TRBV6-5, the J call TRBJ2-1, with 12 bases matching TRBD2. Germline CDR1 is MNHEY and CDR2 is SVGAGI. This CDR3 has 14 residues. J was trimmed by 15 bases and V by 6 bases; bases with no gene match: 12. The chain's CDR3 is CASRPTSGGNRGFF. CDR3 nucleotides: TGTGCCAGCAGACCCACTAGCGGGGGGAACCGGGGGTTCTTC.

This chain uses TRBV6-5 with TRBJ1-2; 8 bases match TRBD1. Germline CDR1 MNHEY, CDR2 SVGAGI. The CDR3 consists of 14 residues. The V segment lost 2 bases and the J segment 6 bases; nucleotides outside the gene matches: 5. The CDR3, as DNA: TGTGCCAGCAGTTACACTACAGGGGGGGATGGCTACACCTTC. It codes for CASSYTTGGDGYTF.

The chain uses TRBV16 and TRBJ2-3; possibly TRBD1 for D (5 bases). Germline-derived CDR1 and CDR2 are KGHSY and FQNENV. Between the trimmed V and J ends, which lost 2 bases and 0 bases, there was a span of 12 bases. The length of the CDR3 is 16 residues. CDR3 sequence: CASSQGAGASTDTQYF. The CDR3 DNA follows: TGTGCCAGCAGCCAAGGGGCAGGCGCTAGCACAGATACGCAGTATTTT.

The chain recombines TRBV19 with TRBJ2-7; D is uncertain. The CDR3 length is 14 residues. Germline values: CDR1 LNHDA, CDR2 SQIVND (reference sequence). V shed 6 bases and J shed 2 bases, with 14 bases lying between them. CDR3 residues: CASSGSSGPYEQYF. For the CDR3, the DNA is TGTGCCAGTAGCGGAAGTTCCGGCCCCTACGAGCAGTACTTC.

The J gene is TRBJ1-5, the V gene TRBV7-2; D remains unclear. The germline V gene has CDR1 SGHTA and CDR2 FQGNSA. Trimming stripped 1 base from V and 3 bases from J, with 13 bases between. This CDR3 spans 16 amino acids. CDR3 residues: CASSLDFGNPNQPQHF. CDR3 nucleotide sequence: TGTGCCAGCAGCTTAGACTTTGGTAACCCCAATCAGCCCCAGCATTTT.

The chain employs TRBV9 and TRBJ2-3, with 9 bases that match TRBD1. The CDR3 is 16 amino acids. Germline-derived CDR1 and CDR2 are SGDLS and YYNGEE. J was trimmed by 2 bases and V by 3 bases; bases with no gene match: 7. Here the CDR3 reads CASSAWDRENTDTQYF. In DNA form, the CDR3 reads TGTGCCAGCAGCGCCTGGGACAGGGAGAACACAGATACGCAGTATTTT.

The V call is TRBV11-1, the J call TRBJ1-2, with 7 bases matching TRBD1. Per the germline V gene, CDR1 is SGHAT and CDR2 is FQDESV (reference sequence). This CDR3 is 16 amino acids long. Trimming took 5 bases from V and 1 from J; bases not matched to a gene: 10. As DNA, the CDR3 is TGTGCCAGCAGCAAGTCGATAGGGGACAGTAACTATGGCTACACCTTC. Protein: CASSKSIGDSNYGYTF.

The rearrangement links TRBV4-1 to TRBJ2-7; 11 bases map to TRBD1. The germline gives CDR1 MGHRA, CDR2 YSYEKL. CDR3 length: 17 residues. Germline trimming cut 2 bases from V and 3 bases from J; bases unmatched to any gene: 9. The CDR3: CASSQTRAGTGGYEQYF. The DNA for the CDR3 is TGCGCCAGCAGCCAAACCAGGGCTGGGACAGGGGGCTACGAGCAGTACTTC.

This clone was observed once. This rearrangement joins TRBV4-1 to TRBJ1-1, with 7 bases lining up with TRBD1. Losses at the gene ends were 1 base for V and 12 bases for J; bases not matched to a gene: 11. The CDR3 is made up of 14 amino acids. CDR1 is MGHRA and CDR2 is YSYEKL in the germline V gene. The CDR3 protein is CASSQAPGQEATFF. In DNA form, the CDR3 reads TGCGCCAGCAGCCAAGCCCCCGGACAGGAGGCGACTTTCTTT.

This chain links TRBV5-4 with TRBJ2-3, with 8 bases identical to TRBD2. V lost 4 bases and J lost 3; bases outside the gene matches: 7. CDR1 and CDR2 (germline): SGHNT, YYREEE (reference sequence). This CDR3 has 15 amino acids. CDR3 loop: CASSAAGVRTDTQYF. CDR3 DNA: TGTGCCAGCAGCGCAGCGGGAGTTCGTACAGATACGCAGTATTTT.

The chain links TRBV9 to TRBJ2-3; TRBD2 is a possible D gene (5 bases). Trimming took off 2 bases at V and 4 bases at J, with 11 bases between the two ends. Germline values: CDR1 SGDLS, CDR2 YYNGEE. This CDR3 is built from 14 residues. The CDR3 nucleotides read TGTGCCAGCAGCGTCTCGGGGAAGGCAGATACGCAGTATTTT. Translation gives CASSVSGKADTQYF.

The CDR3 DNA is TGTGCCAGCAGTCTGGGAGGGGACTATGGCTACACCTTC. This translates into CASSLGGDYGYTF. V is TRBV6-6 and J is TRBJ1-2, with D possibly TRBD1 on 5 matching bases. The CDR3 sequence is 13 residues long. V was clipped by 5 bases and J by 3 bases, with 10 bases between them. Germline CDR1 is MNHNY and CDR2 is SVGAGI (reference sequence).

The chain is built from TRBV5-4 and TRBJ2-4; 8 bases agree with TRBD1. The CDR3 length is 17 residues. The V gene's germline CDR1 is SGHNT and CDR2 YYREEE (reference sequence). J was trimmed by 2 bases and V by 4 bases; bases with no gene match: 11. The CDR3 loop reads CASSPSRQGNPKNIQYF. Here the CDR3 DNA reads TGTGCCAGCAGCCCTTCCCGACAGGGGAATCCCAAAAACATTCAGTACTTC.

The V and J genes are TRBV27 and TRBJ2-7; 9 bases fit TRBD2. CDR1 is MNHEY and CDR2 is SMNVEV in the germline V gene (reference sequence). CDR3 size: 16 residues. J lost 3 bases, V lost 0 bases, and 6 bases had no gene match. CDR3 sequence: CASSLSTGLAIYEQYF. As DNA, the CDR3 is TGTGCCAGCAGTTTATCAACGGGACTAGCAATCTACGAGCAGTACTTC.

This chain joins TRBV6-5 and TRBJ1-3; TRBD1 matches at 9 bases. With V trimmed by 6 bases and J by 6 bases, 6 bases remained unmatched. Germline CDR1 MNHEY, CDR2 SVGAGI. The CDR3 sequence is 14 residues long. The CDR3 reads CASSPGTGLNTIYF. The CDR3 DNA is TGTGCCAGCAGCCCCGGGACAGGGTTAAACACCATATATTTT.

The V gene is TRBV5-1, the J gene TRBJ2-2; D is undetermined. V lost 4 bases, J lost 7 bases, and 5 bases lay in between. The CDR3 runs to 11 residues. Germline assignment: CDR1 SGHRS and CDR2 YFSETQ. CDR3 nucleotides: TGCGCCAGCAGCCCCGACGGGGAGCTGTTTTTT. Translation gives CASSPDGELFF.

This chain connects TRBV5-1 to TRBJ2-7; perhaps TRBD2 as D (6 bases). V was trimmed by 5 bases and J by 3 bases, leaving 12 bases between them. The length of the CDR3 is 13 residues. CDR1 and CDR2 from the germline V gene are SGHRS and YFSETQ. This CDR3 is CASRVGTVYEQYF. CDR3 DNA sequence: TGCGCCAGCAGGGTCGGGACTGTCTACGAGCAGTACTTC.

The V call is TRBV5-1, the J call TRBJ1-4; TRBD1 agrees at 9 bases. CDR3 length: 14 amino acids. Germline assignment: CDR1 SGHRS and CDR2 YFSETQ. The J segment lost 8 bases and the V segment lost 4 bases, leaving 6 bases of the junction unmatched. For the CDR3, the DNA is TGCGCCAGCAGCCTGGGACAGGGTTACGAAAAACTGTTTTTT. Translation: CASSLGQGYEKLFF.

Here the CDR3 reads CAWRGGRVNIQYF. The DNA of the CDR3 is TGTGCCTGGAGAGGGGGGCGGGTAAACATTCAGTACTTC. The chain joins TRBV30 to TRBJ2-4, with D perhaps assigned TRBD1 or TRBD2 (6 bases each). Deletions cut 3 bases from V and 6 bases from J, with 12 bases between. This CDR3 is 13 amino acids long. Germline CDR1 GTSNPN, CDR2 SVGIG (reference sequence).

V gene TRBV7-9 combines with J gene TRBJ2-1; weak D call: TRBD2 (6 bases). CDR3 size: 17 residues. With 2 bases removed from V and 6 bases from J, the gap between germline ends came to 20 bases. Germline V lookup: CDR1 SEHNR, CDR2 FQNEAQ (reference sequence). The CDR3 DNA is TGTGCCAGCAGCTTACGGAGGTTCGGGACTCCCCCCAATGAGCAGTTCTTC. The encoded protein is CASSLRRFGTPPNEQFF.

V is TRBV11-3 and J is TRBJ1-1; no clear D gene. The CDR3 loop spans 13 amino acids. Germline assignment: CDR1 SGHNT and CDR2 YENEEA. Trimming removed 5 bases from V and 11 bases from J, with 18 bases in between. The CDR3 loop is CASSEYPRSRAFF. The CDR3 bases are TGTGCCAGCAGCGAGTACCCTAGATCTCGCGCTTTCTTT.

The chain has TRBV5-1 and TRBJ1-1; D is possibly TRBD1 (6 bases). With 3 bases removed from V and 5 bases from J, the gap between germline ends came to 14 bases. The CDR3 extends over 14 amino acids. Germline CDR1 SGHRS, CDR2 YFSETQ. CDR3 DNA sequence: TGCGCCAGCAGCTCAACAGGGAGTGATACTGAAGCTTTCTTT. This sequence encodes CASSSTGSDTEAFF. Drawing the rest from reference TRBV5-1 and TRBJ1-1, the complete variable domain is KAGVTQTPRYLIKTRGQQVTLSCSPISGHRSVSWYQQTPGQGLQFLFEYFSETQRNKGNFPGRFSGRQFSNSRSEMNVSTLELGDSALYLCASSSTGSDTEAFFGQGTRLTVV.

The genes are TRBV7-9 and TRBJ2-7; TRBD2 is a possible D gene (6 bases). The length of the CDR3 is 17 residues. Per germline, CDR1 SEHNR and CDR2 FQNEAQ (reference sequence). V lost 1 base and J 0 bases, leaving 16 bases between the germline ends. CDR3 loop: CASSLEVGSGDSYEQYF. The CDR3 nucleotides read TGTGCCAGCAGCTTAGAAGTTGGTTCGGGAGACTCCTACGAGCAGTACTTC.

This clone has just one count. The rearrangement joins TRBV27 to TRBJ2-7, with 7 bases matching TRBD2. V trimming: 4 bases; J trimming: 3 bases; junction bases outside the gene matches: 6. Germline loops: CDR1 MNHEY, CDR2 SMNVEV (reference sequence). This CDR3 has 14 residues. The CDR3 nucleotides are TGTGCCAGCAGTTCCCAGCGGGGCCTCTACGAGCAGTACTTC. This sequence encodes CASSSQRGLYEQYF.

The rearrangement uses TRBV4-2 and TRBJ2-4, with 7 bases that match TRBD2. The CDR3 is 17 residues long. J lost 1 base, V lost 3 bases, and 9 bases had no gene match. Germline V lookup: CDR1 LGHNA, CDR2 YNFKEQ. CDR3 DNA sequence: TGTGCCAGCAGCCAGGGACGGGGGGTTGTGGCCAAAAACATTCAGTACTTC. It translates to CASSQGRGVVAKNIQYF.

CDR3 sequence reads: CASSPAVSDEQYF. The CDR3 bases are TGTGCCAGCAGCCCGGCAGTCAGTGACGAGCAGTACTTC. This chain joins TRBV5-6 and TRBJ2-7, with unresolved D. The V end was cut by 4 bases, the J end by 5 bases, with 13 bases between. The CDR3 sequence is 13 residues long. Germline values: CDR1 SGHDT, CDR2 YYEEEE.

This clone was seen only once. V and J are TRBV11-2 and TRBJ2-2; D is ambiguous. Germline CDR1 reads SGHAT; CDR2 reads FQNNGV. V was clipped by 2 bases and J by 0 bases, with 4 bases between them. This CDR3 contains 14 residues. This CDR3 reads CASSLQANTGELFF. CDR3 in DNA: TGTGCCAGCAGCTTACAGGCGAACACCGGGGAGCTGTTTTTT.

The chain recombines TRBV28 with TRBJ2-7; possible D gene TRBD1, 6 bases. V lost 4 bases and J lost 6, with 16 bases in between. CDR1 is MDHEN and CDR2 is SYDVKM in the germline V gene. The CDR3 totals 14 residues. The CDR3 sequence: CASSSPGQLAEQYF. The CDR3, as DNA: TGTGCCAGCAGTTCACCGGGACAACTCGCCGAGCAGTACTTC.

The chain has TRBV9 and TRBJ2-5; TRBD1 aligns across 9 bases. Per the germline V gene, CDR1 is SGDLS and CDR2 is YYNGEE. The junction had 5 bases not matched to a gene; V was cut back by 3 bases and J by 5 bases. The CDR3 consists of 14 residues. Here the CDR3 DNA reads TGTGCCAGCAGCGAGGGACAGGGTTGGGAGACCCAGTACTTC. It translates to CASSEGQGWETQYF. The whole variable domain, remainder taken from reference TRBV9 and TRBJ2-5, is DSGVTQTPKHLITATGQRVTLRCSPRSGDLSVYWYQQSLDQGLQFLIQYYNGEERAKGNILERFSAQQFPDLHSELNLSSLELGDSALYFCASSEGQGWETQYFGPGTRLLVL.